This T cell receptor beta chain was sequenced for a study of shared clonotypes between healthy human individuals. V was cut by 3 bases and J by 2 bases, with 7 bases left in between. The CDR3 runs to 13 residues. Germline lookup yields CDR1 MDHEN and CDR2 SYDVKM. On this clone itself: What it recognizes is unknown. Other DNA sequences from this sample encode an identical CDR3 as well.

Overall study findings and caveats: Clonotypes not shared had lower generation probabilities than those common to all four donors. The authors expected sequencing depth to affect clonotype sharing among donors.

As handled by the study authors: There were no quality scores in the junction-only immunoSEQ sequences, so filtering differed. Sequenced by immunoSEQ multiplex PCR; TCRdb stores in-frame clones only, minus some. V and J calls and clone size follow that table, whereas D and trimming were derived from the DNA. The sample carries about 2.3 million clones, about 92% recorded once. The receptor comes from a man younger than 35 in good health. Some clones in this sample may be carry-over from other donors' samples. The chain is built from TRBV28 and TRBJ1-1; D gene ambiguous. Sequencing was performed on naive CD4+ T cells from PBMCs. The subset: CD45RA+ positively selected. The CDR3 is CASSFGRNTEAFF. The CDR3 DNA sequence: TGTGCCAGCAGTTTTGGGCGAAACACTGAAGCTTTCTTT.